The clone carrying this T cell receptor beta chain was counted between two and nine times. Antigen unknown. It was 5'RACE with constant-segment primers that produced the TCR alpha and TCR beta cDNA libraries, which carried sample barcodes and UMIs. TCRdb fed the 5' RACE reads into MiXCR, producing one record per CDR3 protein. Of some 440,000 distinct CDR3 sequences listed, roughly 25% are singletons. This CDR3 region has 14 residues. Germline V gene data show CDR1 as LNHNV and CDR2 as YYDKDF (reference sequence). V lost 5 bases, J lost 8 bases, and 18 bases lay in between. This entry is derived from a study of T-cell memory formation after mild COVID-19. Study in general: TCR clusters mostly belonged to single donors. The study's findings and limits: Pre-infection memory held some responding clones, suggesting pre-existing cross-reactive T cells responded. CM and EM subsets held most contracting CD4+ clones; EMRA held CD8+ ones.

The specimen was PBMCs or a T cell subset sorted from them (not recorded which). This chain connects TRBV15 to TRBJ1-1; no reliable D call. This sequence was found in an adult woman who had mild COVID-19 (a few samples of this study predate the infection). Cell type and time point are not known. This CDR3 reads CATSGPRELKEAFF. In DNA, the CDR3 is TGTGCCACCAGCGGGCCCCGGGAACTAAAGGAAGCTTTCTTT.